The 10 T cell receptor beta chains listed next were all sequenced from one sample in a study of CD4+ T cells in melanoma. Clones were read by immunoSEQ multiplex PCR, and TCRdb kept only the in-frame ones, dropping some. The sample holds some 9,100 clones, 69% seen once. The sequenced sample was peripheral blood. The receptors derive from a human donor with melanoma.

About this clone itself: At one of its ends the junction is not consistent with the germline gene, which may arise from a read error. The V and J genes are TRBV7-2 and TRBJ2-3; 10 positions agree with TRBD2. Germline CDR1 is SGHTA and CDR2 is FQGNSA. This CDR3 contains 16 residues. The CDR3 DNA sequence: TGTGCCAGCAGTTTAGCGGGGGGTACCAGCACAGATACGCAGTATTTT. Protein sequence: CASSLAGGTSTDTQYF.

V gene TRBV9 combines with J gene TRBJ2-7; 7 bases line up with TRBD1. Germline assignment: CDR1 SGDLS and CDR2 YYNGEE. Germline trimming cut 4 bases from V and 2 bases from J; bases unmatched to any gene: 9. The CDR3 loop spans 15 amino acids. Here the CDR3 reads CASSPTPGTAYEQYF. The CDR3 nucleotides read TGTGCCAGCAGCCCGACCCCCGGGACAGCCTACGAGCAGTACTTC.

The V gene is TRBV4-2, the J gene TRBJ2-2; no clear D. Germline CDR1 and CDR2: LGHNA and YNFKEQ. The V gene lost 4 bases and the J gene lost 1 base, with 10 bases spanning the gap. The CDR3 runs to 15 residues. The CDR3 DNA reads TGTGCCAGCAGCCGTCAGCCCTTGAACACCGGGGAGCTGTTTTTT. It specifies CASSRQPLNTGELFF.

CDR3 amino acids: CASSEYRGSTEAFF. Written as DNA, the CDR3 is TGTGCCAGCAGTGAATATCGGGGCAGTACTGAAGCTTTCTTT. V usage is TRBV6-1 and J usage is TRBJ1-1; a possible D gene is TRBD1 (5 bases). Trimming pared 2 bases from V and 5 bases from J, leaving 12 bases between. This CDR3 has 14 amino acids. CDR1 is MNHNS, CDR2 SASEGT, per germline.

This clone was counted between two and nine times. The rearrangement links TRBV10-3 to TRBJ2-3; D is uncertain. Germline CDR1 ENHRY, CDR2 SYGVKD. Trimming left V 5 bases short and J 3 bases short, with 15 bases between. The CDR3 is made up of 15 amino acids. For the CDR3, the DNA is TGTGCCATCAGTAATGTGGCCCCAGGTACAGATACGCAGTATTTT. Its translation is CAISNVAPGTDTQYF.

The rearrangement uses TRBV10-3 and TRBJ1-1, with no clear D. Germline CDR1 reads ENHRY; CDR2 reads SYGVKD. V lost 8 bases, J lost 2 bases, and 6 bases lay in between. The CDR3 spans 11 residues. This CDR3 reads CAIRSNTEAFF. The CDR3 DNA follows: TGTGCCATCCGGTCCAACACTGAAGCTTTCTTT.

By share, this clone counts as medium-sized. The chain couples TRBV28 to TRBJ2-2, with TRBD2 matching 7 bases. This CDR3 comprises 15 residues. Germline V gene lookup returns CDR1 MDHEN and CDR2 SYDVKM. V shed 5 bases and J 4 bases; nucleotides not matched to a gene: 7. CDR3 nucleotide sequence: TGTGCCAGCAGTAGGGTGTCGGGGGGCACCGGGGAGCTGTTTTTT. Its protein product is CASSRVSGGTGELFF.

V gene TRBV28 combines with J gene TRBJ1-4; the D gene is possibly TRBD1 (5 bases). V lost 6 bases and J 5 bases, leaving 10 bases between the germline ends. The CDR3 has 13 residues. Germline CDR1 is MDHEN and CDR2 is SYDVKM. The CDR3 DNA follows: TGTGCCAGCAGAATCAGGGAGAATGAAAAACTGTTTTTT. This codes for CASRIRENEKLFF. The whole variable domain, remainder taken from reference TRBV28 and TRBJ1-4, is DVKVTQSSRYLVKRTGEKVFLECVQDMDHENMFWYRQDPGLGLRLIYFSYDVKMKEKGDIPEGYSVSREKKERFSLILESASTNQTSMYLCASRIRENEKLFFGSGTQLSVL.

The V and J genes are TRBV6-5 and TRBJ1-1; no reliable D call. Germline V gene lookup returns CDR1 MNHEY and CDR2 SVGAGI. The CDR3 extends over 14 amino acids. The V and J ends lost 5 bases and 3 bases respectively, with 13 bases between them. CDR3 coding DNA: TGTGCCAGCAGTCCTGGAGTGGGGTACACTGAAGCTTTCTTT. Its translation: CASSPGVGYTEAFF.

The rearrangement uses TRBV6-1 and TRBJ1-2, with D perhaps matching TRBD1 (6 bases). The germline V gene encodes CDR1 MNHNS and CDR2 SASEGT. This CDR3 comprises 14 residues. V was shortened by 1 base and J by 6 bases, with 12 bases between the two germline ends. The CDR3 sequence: CASSEDYRDDGYTF. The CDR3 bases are TGTGCCAGCAGTGAAGACTACAGGGATGATGGCTACACCTTC.